A selection of T cell receptor beta chains follows, all from one sample in a study of shared clonotypes between healthy human individuals. TCRdb keeps only in-frame clones here, not all; method: immunoSEQ multiplex PCR. Here the sample spans 2,500,000 or so clones, 93% being singletons. The source material was naive CD4+ T cells from PBMCs. These receptors were collected from a man between 18 and 35 years old in good health. Some clones in this sample may be carry-over from other donors' samples. Each CDR3 is given with its conserved first and last residue.

TRBV19 CASGGTARGYTF
TRBV2 CASSEVEGAGYTF
TRBV9 CASSVGLRANTGELFF
TRBV5-1 CASSLASGYNEQFF
TRBV7-3 CASSSNPGLEQFF
TRBV5-1 CASSSSPVTYNEQFF
TRBV29-1 CSVRGATYNEQFF
TRBV6-6 CAIAYQGTNTGELFF
TRBV6-5 CASSFSVSGGTSPLHF
TRBV11-3 CASSPLGQDTQYF
TRBV5-8 CASSPPKTGLETQYF
TRBV7-2 CASSLAGLSPGGELFF
TRBV19 CASIGLAGAGTYNEQFF
TRBV9 CASSVVSTNTGELFF
TRBV27 CASSPNPTWLVTEAFF
TRBV27 CASSLFLSLAGGRDEQFF
TRBV19 CASRPGTAGEDTEAFF
TRBV5-4 CASSQGLAGGHEQYF
TRBV7-2 CASSSGTSGSDEQYF
TRBV18 CASSRSEGGEKLFF
TRBV30 CAWSVGSGIYNEQFF
TRBV4-1 CASSQWDRAVSANEKLFF
TRBV5-4 CASSRETSRGNEQFF
TRBV10-2 CASSWGVRRGYEQYF
TRBV19 CASSKWQGVGSSNQPQHF
TRBV10-3 CAISGIGGGYTF
TRBV7-8 CASSLLPGANTEAFF
TRBV11-3 CASSLTAYNEQFF
TRBV11-3 CASSLGQGKNTGELFF
TRBV9 CASSPDGGQTYNEQFF
TRBV9 CASRSRDREGRSYEQYF
TRBV29-1 CSVESAGEFDEQFF
TRBV9 CASSVHGQNTEAFF
TRBV5-1 CASSLSNIQGRTIYF
TRBV5-1 CASSLAGTANEKLFF
TRBV28 CASSPGDRNYGYTF
TRBV28 CASSSTGQGSPEQYF
TRBV9 CASSVALRQGAHEQYF
TRBV28 CASSGGLYGYTF
TRBV6-5 CASSRTRLYTDTQYF
TRBV11-1 CASSPPSTDTQYF
TRBV28 CASSDRTLAKNIQYF
TRBV11-2 CASSSYGYTDTQYF
TRBV18 CASSPPAAGPSYEQYF
TRBV11-2 CASSSTGNNEQFF
TRBV4-1 CASSQDGRGPNQPQHF
TRBV5-8 CASSLSGRLREQYF
TRBV9 CASSGLLAGGPGDTQYF
TRBV28 CASSTTGANTEAFF
TRBV27 CASSSPLNRYLNTGELFF
TRBV9 CASSVGSGRAGETQYF
TRBV1 CTSSRFPRLYEQYF
TRBV5-4 CATHTGTLREQFF
TRBV27 CASSLWDGNEKLFF
TRBV28 CASSNGRSPLHF
TRBV7-2 CASSPAGLAGGYEQYF
TRBV7-2 CASSLAGSGGYEQYF
TRBV5-4 CASSFAGGPDEQFF
TRBV5-6 CASSEGLRDGYTF